The present entry profiles one T cell receptor (beta chain) with its context. The specificity of this receptor is unknown. Nothing much larger sits one base from this clone, and base qualities are not available. The data derive from a study of T cell repertoires in cytomegalovirus infection (dated by TCRdb to 2018 to 2020). Some background on the complete study: The peptide stimulations were aimed at well-studied HLA-B-restricted epitopes as well as recently identified HLA-C-restricted CMV epitopes, whose presentation resists viral immunomodulation. The HLA type of each donor mattered for the analysis, because public TCR beta signatures pointed to carriage of CMV infection along with the matching HLA type. What the research found in general, with its limitations: The ex vivo response was dominated by HLA-C-restricted CMV-specific TCR beta clonotypes, which also provided the single most frequent clonotype in two of eight donors. Cumulative frequency of public TCR beta family members discriminated carriers of CMV infection plus the relevant HLA type in this cohort and an independent approximately 400-donor cohort.

Sequencing used an Illumina HiSeq 1500. TCRdb ran its own pipeline on the public reads, namely fastp trimming at Q25 and MiXCR clone calling, and kept in-frame beta chains. CDR3 protein duplicates are merged, each entry listing the most common genes and DNA. For this sample the table gives about 830,000 distinct CDR3 sequences, of which 32% were detected only once. Around 12% of the sample lies in the top ten. In light of the paper, this sample's treatment or condition label describes: in vitro stimulation with specific CMV peptide epitopes to enrich CMV-specific T cells. The CDR3 spans 16 residues, from the cysteine through the phenylalanine. Only CDR3 DNA is held: 48 bases, read in frame from base 1. From V the trimming removes 4 bases and from J it removes 5 bases, while the gene matches leave 12 bases of the junction unaccounted for.

Sample: cultured CD8+ T cells from PBMCs, taken from culture after CMV antigen stimulation. The source is a human donor in good health (CMV status not recorded). Some clones in this sample may be carry-over from other donors' samples. The sequence joins TRBV12-3 or TRBV12-4 to TRBJ2-5; 8 bases in between match TRBD1. The DNA sequence is TGTGCCAGCAGTTGGGGGTCAGGGGGCCACGGGGAGACCCAGTACTTC. This translates into CASSWGSGGHGETQYF.